Listed here are 6 T cell receptor beta chains from one sample, sequenced in a study of control samples from healthy donors and cancer patients. The method was immunoSEQ multiplex PCR; TCRdb's version includes in-frame clones alone and lacks a portion of them. Of roughly 26,000 clones in the sample, 85% are singletons; the top ten hold around 7%. The sequencing input was PBMCs. These TCRs come from an older woman with head and neck cancer.

The rearrangement uses TRBV27 and TRBJ2-7; 11 bases are a match to TRBD1. V shed 6 bases and J 4 bases; nucleotides not matched to a gene: 8. Germline CDR1 and CDR2: MNHEY and SMNVEV (reference sequence). The CDR3 totals 15 residues. The CDR3 loop is CASRRGQGAMYEQYF. CDR3 in DNA: TGTGCCAGCAGACGCGGACAGGGGGCTATGTACGAGCAGTACTTC.

V is TRBV6-2 or TRBV6-3 and J is TRBJ1-2; 10 bases fit TRBD1. The V gene's germline CDR1 is MNHEY and CDR2 SVGEGT. The length of the CDR3 is 16 residues. V lost 5 bases and J lost 3; bases outside the gene matches: 9. CDR3 DNA sequence: TGTGCCAGCAGTGCTCACCCGGGACAGGGGTACTATGGCTACACCTTC. Amino acids: CASSAHPGQGYYGYTF.

This chain joins TRBV5-5 and TRBJ2-5; D unresolved. The germline V and J ends were trimmed by 1 base and 5 bases, with 6 bases remaining between them. Per germline, CDR1 SGHKS and CDR2 YYEKEE (reference sequence). CDR3 size: 12 residues. The DNA of the CDR3 is TGTGCCAGCAGCTTGACGGTTGAGACCCAGTACTTC. This translates into CASSLTVETQYF. Variable domain in full (rest from reference TRBV5-5 and TRBJ2-5): DAGVTQSPTHLIKTRGQQVTLRCSPISGHKSVSWYQQVLGQGPQFIFQYYEKEERGRGNFPDRFSARQFPNYSSELNVNALLLGDSALYLCASSLTVETQYFGPGTRLLVL.

This sequence joins TRBV27 and TRBJ2-2, with unresolved D. V lost 2 bases to trimming and J lost 4 bases, with 8 bases between them. The germline V gene has CDR1 MNHEY and CDR2 SMNVEV (reference sequence). The CDR3 sequence is 14 residues long. CDR3 coding DNA: TGTGCCAGCAGTTTAAAGGAATTCACCGGGGAGCTGTTTTTT. Protein: CASSLKEFTGELFF.

This clone was picked up a small number of times. The rearrangement uses TRBV29-1 and TRBJ2-3, with 13 nucleotides matching TRBD2. In germline, CDR1 is SQVTM, CDR2 ANQGSEA. This CDR3 region has 15 residues. The V segment lost 3 bases and the J segment 2 bases; nucleotides outside the gene matches: 2. CDR3 amino acids: CSVETSGRFTDTQYF. The CDR3 nucleotides are TGCAGCGTTGAGACTAGCGGGAGGTTCACAGATACGCAGTATTTT.

The chain recombines TRBV7-8 with TRBJ1-5, with D uncertain. Trimming cost V 0 bases and J 2 bases, with 5 bases left between them. The germline V gene has CDR1 SGHVS and CDR2 FQNEAQ. CDR3 size: 14 residues. The CDR3 DNA is TGTGCCAGCAGCTTAGCGGAAGGCAATCAGCCCCAGCATTTT. Protein: CASSLAEGNQPQHF.